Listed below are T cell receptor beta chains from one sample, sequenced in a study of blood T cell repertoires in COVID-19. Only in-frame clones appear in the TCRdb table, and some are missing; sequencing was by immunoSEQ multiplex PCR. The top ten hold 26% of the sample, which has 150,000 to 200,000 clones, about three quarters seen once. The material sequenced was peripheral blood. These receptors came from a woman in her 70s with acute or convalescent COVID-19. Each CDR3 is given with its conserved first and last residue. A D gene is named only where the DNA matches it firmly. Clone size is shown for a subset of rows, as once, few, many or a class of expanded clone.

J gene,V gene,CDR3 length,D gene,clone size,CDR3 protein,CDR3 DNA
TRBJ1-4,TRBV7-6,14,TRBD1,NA,CASSLTRGNEKLFF,TGTGCCAGCAGCTTAACCAGGGGGAATGAAAAACTGTTTTTT
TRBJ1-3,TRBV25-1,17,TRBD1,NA,CASSQGVRGVSGNTIYF,TGTGCCAGCAGTCAGGGGGTGAGGGGCGTGTCTGGAAACACCATATATTTT
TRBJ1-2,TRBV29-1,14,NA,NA,CSANPAGTVYGYTF,TGCAGCGCCAACCCCGCGGGGACGGTCTATGGCTACACCTTC
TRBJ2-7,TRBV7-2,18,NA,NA,CASSLVPPGTGEAYEQYF,TGTGCCAGCAGCTTAGTCCCCCCCGGGACGGGAGAGGCCTACGAGCAGTACTTC
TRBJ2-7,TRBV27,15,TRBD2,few,CASSRAGVGSYEQYF,TGTGCCAGCAGTCGAGCGGGAGTGGGGTCCTACGAGCAGTACTTC
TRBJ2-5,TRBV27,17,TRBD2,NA,CASSLTSGRGGRETQYF,TGTGCCAGCAGTTTGACTAGCGGGAGAGGAGGGCGCGAGACCCAGTACTTC
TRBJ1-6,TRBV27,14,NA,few,CASRFSGGNSPLHF,TGTGCCAGCAGGTTCTCGGGGGGGAATTCACCCCTCCACTTT
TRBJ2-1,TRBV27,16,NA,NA,CASSSPRQGPYNEQFF,TGTGCCAGCAGTTCCCCAAGGCAGGGCCCCTACAATGAGCAGTTCTTC
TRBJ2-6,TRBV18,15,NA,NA,CASSPGLAGANVLTF,TGTGCCAGCTCACCTGGGCTGGCTGGGGCCAACGTCCTGACTTTC
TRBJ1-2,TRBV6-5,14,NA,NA,CASTAGRMRDGYTF,TGTGCCAGCACCGCGGGACGTATGCGGGATGGCTACACCTTC
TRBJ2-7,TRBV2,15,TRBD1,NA,CASSGRDRGSYEQYF,TGTGCCAGCAGTGGCCGGGACAGGGGGTCCTACGAGCAGTACTTC
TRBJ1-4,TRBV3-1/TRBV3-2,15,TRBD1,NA,CASRLRGTGNEKLFF,TGTGCCAGCAGACTCCGCGGGACAGGGAATGAAAAACTGTTTTTT
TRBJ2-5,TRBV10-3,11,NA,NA,CAIGRGETQYF,TGTGCCATCGGGAGGGGGGAGACCCAGTACTTC
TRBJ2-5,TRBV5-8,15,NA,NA,CASSFRSNPGETQYF,TGTGCCAGCAGCTTTCGTAGTAATCCGGGAGAGACCCAGTACTTC
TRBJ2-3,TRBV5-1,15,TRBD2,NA,CASNLLAGITDTQYF,TGCGCCAGCAACTTACTAGCGGGAATCACAGATACGCAGTATTTT
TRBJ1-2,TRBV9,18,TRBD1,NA,CASSAFDRGPVAKSGYTF,TGTGCCAGCAGCGCGTTTGACAGGGGGCCCGTTGCGAAGTCTGGCTACACCTTC
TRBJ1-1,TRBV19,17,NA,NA,CASSIWQGKGMNTEAFF,TGTGCCAGTAGTATCTGGCAGGGGAAGGGCATGAACACTGAAGCTTTCTTT
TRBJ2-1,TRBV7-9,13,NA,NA,CASSAPVYNEQFF,TGTGCCAGCAGCGCCCCGGTCTACAATGAGCAGTTCTTC
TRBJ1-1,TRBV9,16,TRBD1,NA,CASSVGLGTGNTEAFF,TGTGCCAGCAGCGTAGGCCTCGGGACAGGGAACACTGAAGCTTTCTTT
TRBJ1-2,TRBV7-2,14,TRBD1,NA,CASSPTGGTYGYTF,TGTGCCAGCAGCCCCACAGGGGGCACCTATGGCTACACCTTC
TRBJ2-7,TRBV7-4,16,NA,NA,CASSLESLGFPTKQYF,TGTGCCAGCAGCTTAGAAAGTTTGGGCTTTCCTACGAAGCAGTACTTC
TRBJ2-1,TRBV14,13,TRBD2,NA,CASSDLADNEQFF,TGTGCCAGCAGCGACCTAGCGGACAATGAGCAGTTCTTC
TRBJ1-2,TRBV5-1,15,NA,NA,CASSLDPVSNYGYTF,TGCGCCAGCAGCTTGGATCCGGTATCTAACTATGGCTACACCTTC
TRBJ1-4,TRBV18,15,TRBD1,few,CASSPHRGRGEKLFF,TGTGCCAGCTCACCACACAGGGGGCGCGGGGAAAAACTGTTTTTT
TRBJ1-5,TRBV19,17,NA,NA,CASSTQGSRRSNQPQHF,TGTGCCAGTAGTACCCAGGGCTCGAGGCGTAGCAATCAGCCCCAGCATTTT
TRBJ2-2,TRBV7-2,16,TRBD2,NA,CASSLARLAGTGELFF,TGTGCCAGCAGCTTAGCGCGCCTAGCGGGCACCGGGGAGCTGTTTTTT
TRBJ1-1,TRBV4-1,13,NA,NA,CASSQAPSTEAFF,TGCGCCAGCAGCCAGGCCCCCTCGACTGAAGCTTTCTTT
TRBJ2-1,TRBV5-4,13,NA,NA,CASRADSYNEQFF,TGTGCCAGCAGGGCAGACTCCTACAATGAGCAGTTCTTC
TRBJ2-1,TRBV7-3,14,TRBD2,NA,CASSVLAGAGEQFF,TGTGCCAGCAGCGTACTAGCGGGAGCGGGTGAGCAGTTCTTC
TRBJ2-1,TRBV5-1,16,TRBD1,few,CASSLADRVGGNEQFF,TGCGCCAGCAGCTTAGCGGACAGGGTAGGAGGGAATGAGCAGTTCTTC
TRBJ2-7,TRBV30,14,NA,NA,CAWMVQGGTYEQYF,TGTGCCTGGATGGTCCAGGGGGGAACCTACGAGCAGTACTTC
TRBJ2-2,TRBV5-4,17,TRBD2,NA,CASSLATSGRGTGELFF,TGTGCCAGCAGCTTGGCTACTAGCGGGAGGGGAACCGGGGAGCTGTTTTTT
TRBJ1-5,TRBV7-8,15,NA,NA,CASSPSGGGREPQHF,TGTGCCAGCAGCCCTAGTGGGGGGGGGCGTGAGCCCCAGCATTTT
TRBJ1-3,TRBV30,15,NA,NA,CAWSSDRFSGNTIYF,TGTGCCTGGAGCAGTGACAGATTCTCTGGAAACACCATATATTTT
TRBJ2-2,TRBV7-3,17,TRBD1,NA,CASSLHGTGTHTGELFF,TGTGCCAGCAGCTTGCACGGGACAGGGACCCACACCGGGGAGCTGTTTTTT
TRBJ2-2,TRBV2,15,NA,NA,CASSERGANTGELFF,TGTGCCAGCAGTGAAAGGGGTGCGAACACCGGGGAGCTGTTTTTT